One and the same sample provided the 7 T cell receptor beta chains below, sequenced in a study of blood T cell repertoires in COVID-19. The table came from immunoSEQ multiplex PCR; TCRdb's copy has only in-frame clones and leaves some out. This sample has about 180,000 clones; approximately 85% occur once, and the top ten carry approximately 11%. Input material: peripheral blood. These receptors were taken from a human donor with active or convalescent COVID-19. The donor label of this sample is uncertain.

This chain uses TRBV5-1 with TRBJ2-3; D is possibly TRBD2 (5 bases). V shed 6 bases and J shed 0 bases, with 14 bases lying between them. Germline CDR1 is SGHRS and CDR2 is YFSETQ. CDR3 length equals 15 residues. For the CDR3, the DNA is TGCGCCAGCATGGAGGAGATTACTAGCACAGATACGCAGTATTTT. It is translated as CASMEEITSTDTQYF.

The chain recombines TRBV6-5 with TRBJ1-3; D is unclear. The CDR3 contains 16 residues. Trimming took 0 bases from V and 0 from J, leaving 9 bases between them. Germline CDR1 MNHEY, CDR2 SVGAGI. The CDR3 nucleotides read TGTGCCAGCAGTTACTCTGCGGCTAACTCTGGAAACACCATATATTTT. This translates into CASSYSAANSGNTIYF.

The rearrangement uses TRBV7-9 and TRBJ1-6, with TRBD1 identical over 9 bases. This CDR3 comprises 14 residues. Germline trimming cut 10 bases from V and 5 bases from J; bases unmatched to any gene: 6. Germline values: CDR1 SEHNR, CDR2 FQNEAQ (reference sequence). This CDR3 is CATNRGQNNSPLHF. CDR3 sequence (DNA): TGTGCCACCAACAGGGGGCAAAATAATTCACCCCTCCACTTT.

The gene calls are TRBV25-1 and TRBJ2-7, with 11 bases lining up with TRBD2. Germline V gives CDR1 MGHDK, CDR2 SYGVNS. This CDR3 has 16 amino acids. Losses at the gene ends were 4 bases for V and 6 bases for J; bases not matched to a gene: 11. DNA of the CDR3: TGTGCCAGCAGTGGACCGACTAGCGGGAATAATGGCGAGCAGTACTTC. Its translation is CASSGPTSGNNGEQYF.

V gene TRBV3-1 (or the pseudogene TRBV3-2) combines with J gene TRBJ2-7, with TRBD1 matching 7 bases. Germline-derived CDR1 and CDR2 are LGHDT and YNNKEL (reference sequence). Losses at the gene ends were 5 bases for V and 5 bases for J; bases not matched to a gene: 9. The CDR3 length is 14 residues. CDR3 region: CASSTRQGRNEQYF. Written as DNA, the CDR3 is TGTGCCAGCAGCACGAGACAGGGACGCAACGAGCAGTACTTC.

The CDR3 reads CASSRAGDYWRELFF. In nucleotides, the CDR3 is TGTGCCAGCAGTCGGGCAGGGGACTATTGGAGGGAACTGTTTTTT. This chain joins TRBV28 and TRBJ1-4; weak D call: TRBD1 (6 bases). Germline CDR1 MDHEN, CDR2 SYDVKM. CDR3 size: 15 residues. Trimming removed 5 bases from V and 12 bases from J, with 22 bases in between.

This chain uses TRBV5-5 with TRBJ2-7; 8 positions match TRBD1. V lost 6 bases, J lost 5 bases, and 7 bases stayed unmatched. The CDR3 is made up of 13 amino acids. CDR1 and CDR2 from the germline V gene are SGHKS and YYEKEE (reference sequence). CDR3 coding DNA: TGTGCCAGCACCCGAGACAGGGGCAACGAGCAGTACTTC. Translated: CASTRDRGNEQYF.